The present T cell receptor beta chain was sequenced within a study of shared clonotypes between healthy human individuals. This clone was picked up a small number of times. What it binds is not known. Germline CDR1 reads GTSNPN; CDR2 reads SVGIG (reference sequence). The CDR3 spans 14 residues. V lost 0 bases and J 8 bases, leaving 16 bases between the germline ends. Findings and limits, study-wide: Sharing across four donors was seen in around 5% of naive CD4 clonotypes.

Researchers divided each subset's genomic DNA evenly across several immunoSEQ plates. TCRdb's copy holds only in-frame clones and misses some; the assay was immunoSEQ multiplex PCR. The sample lists around 2,000,000 clones, 85% to 95% occurring once. The naive CD8 subset, CD45RO-negative cells positively selected for CCR7, excluded terminally differentiated effector memory CD45RA+ cells. Material for sequencing was naive CD8+ T cells from PBMCs. The chain carries TRBV30 and TRBJ1-1; D not certain. The receptor's source is a man between 18 and 35 years old in good health. Some clones in this sample may be carry-over from other donors' samples. The CDR3 sequence is CAWSVLRRPDEAFF. The CDR3 DNA sequence: TGTGCCTGGAGTGTACTACGCAGACCCGACGAAGCTTTCTTT.